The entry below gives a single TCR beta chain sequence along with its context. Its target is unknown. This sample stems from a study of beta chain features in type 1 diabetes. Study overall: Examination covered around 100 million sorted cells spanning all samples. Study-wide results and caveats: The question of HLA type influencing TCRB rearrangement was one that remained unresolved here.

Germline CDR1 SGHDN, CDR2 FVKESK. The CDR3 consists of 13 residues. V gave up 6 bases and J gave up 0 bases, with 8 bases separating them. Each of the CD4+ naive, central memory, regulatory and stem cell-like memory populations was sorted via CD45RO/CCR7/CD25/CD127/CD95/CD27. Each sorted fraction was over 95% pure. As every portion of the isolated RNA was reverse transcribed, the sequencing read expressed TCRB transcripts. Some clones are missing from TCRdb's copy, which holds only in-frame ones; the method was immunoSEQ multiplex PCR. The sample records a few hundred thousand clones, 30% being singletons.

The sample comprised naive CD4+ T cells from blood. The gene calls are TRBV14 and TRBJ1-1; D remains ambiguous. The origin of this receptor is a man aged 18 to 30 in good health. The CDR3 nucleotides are TGTGCCAGCAGGACCCAGATGAACACTGAAGCTTTCTTT. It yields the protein CASRTQMNTEAFF.